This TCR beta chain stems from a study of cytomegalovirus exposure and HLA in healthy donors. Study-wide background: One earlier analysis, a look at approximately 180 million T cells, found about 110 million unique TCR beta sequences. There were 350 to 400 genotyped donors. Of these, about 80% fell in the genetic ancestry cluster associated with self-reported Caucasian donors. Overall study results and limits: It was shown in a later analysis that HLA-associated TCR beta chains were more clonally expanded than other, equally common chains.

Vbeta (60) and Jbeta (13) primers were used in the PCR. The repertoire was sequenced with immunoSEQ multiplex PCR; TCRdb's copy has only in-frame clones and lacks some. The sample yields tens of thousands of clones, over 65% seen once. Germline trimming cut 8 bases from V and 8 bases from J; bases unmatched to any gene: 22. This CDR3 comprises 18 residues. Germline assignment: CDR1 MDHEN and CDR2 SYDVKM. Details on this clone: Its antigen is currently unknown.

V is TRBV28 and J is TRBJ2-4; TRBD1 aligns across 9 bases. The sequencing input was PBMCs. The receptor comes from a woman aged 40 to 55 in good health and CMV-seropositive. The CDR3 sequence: CASHGYPGQGSNKDIQYF. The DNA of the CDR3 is TGTGCCAGCCACGGCTATCCGGGACAGGGTAGTAATAAGGACATTCAGTACTTC.